Sequencing of this TCR beta chain was carried out in a study of Ad26.COV2.S vaccination and SARS-CoV-2 variants. In the study overall: Donor was one of the participants in the Ad26.COV2.S arm of the COV1001 trial.

Whole-study results and caveats: Using TCR breadth and depth analyses may have led to underestimated total T cell responses.

V lost 0 bases, J lost 2 bases, and 13 bases lay in between. The germline gives CDR1 WNHNN, CDR2 SYGVQD (reference sequence). The CDR3 length is 17 residues. Treatment noted: roughly 18 received Ad26.COV2.S at low or high dose, single or two shots; several received placebo; per-sample allocation not given. Samples came from day 63 after the first vaccine or placebo injection. Clones were sequenced by immunoSEQ multiplex PCR, and TCRdb holds only the in-frame ones, with some missing. The table includes some 320,000 clones, around 83% detected once. As to this clone: Its antigen is unknown.

The chain combines TRBV10-1 with TRBJ1-4, with D uncertain. The receptor comes from a person aged 18-65 years who received the Ad26.COV2.S COVID-19 vaccine or a placebo. The specimen comprised peripheral blood, sampled in a trial of Ad26.COV2.S vaccine versus placebo. The CDR3 region is CASSESGLGVTNEKLFF. The DNA of the CDR3 is TGCGCCAGCAGTGAGTCCGGTCTCGGGGTGACTAATGAAAAACTGTTTTTT.